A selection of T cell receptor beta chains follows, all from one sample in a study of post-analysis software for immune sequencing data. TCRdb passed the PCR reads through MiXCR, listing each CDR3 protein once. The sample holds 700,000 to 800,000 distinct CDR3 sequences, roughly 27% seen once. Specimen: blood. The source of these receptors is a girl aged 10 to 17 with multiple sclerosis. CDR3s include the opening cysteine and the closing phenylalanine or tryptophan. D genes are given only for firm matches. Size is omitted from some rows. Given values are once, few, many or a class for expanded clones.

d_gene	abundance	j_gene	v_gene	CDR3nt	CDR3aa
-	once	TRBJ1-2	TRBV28	TGTGCCAGCAGTTTTCTTGGAGGGAGGGGCGCAGGCTATGGCTACACCTTC	CASSFLGGRGAGYGYTF
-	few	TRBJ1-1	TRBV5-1	TGCGCCAGCAGCTGGGCTGATACGAACACTGAAGCTTTCTTT	CASSWADTNTEAFF
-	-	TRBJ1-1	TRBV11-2	TGTGCCAGCAGCTTAAGTCCCTGGAGGGAAACTGAAGCTTTCTTT	CASSLSPWRETEAFF
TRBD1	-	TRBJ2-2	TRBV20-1	TGCAATGCTAGGAAGACAGGGGAAGTCCACACCGGGGAGCTGTTTTTT	CNARKTGEVHTGELFF
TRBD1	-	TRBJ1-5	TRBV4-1	TGCGCCAGCAGCCAGCTTTTCCGGGACAGGGATCAGCCCCAGCATTTT	CASSQLFRDRDQPQHF
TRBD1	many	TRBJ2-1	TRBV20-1	TGCAGTGCCGGCCGGGACAGGGGGCACAATGAGCAGTTCTTC	CSAGRDRGHNEQFF
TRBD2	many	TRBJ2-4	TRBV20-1	TGCAGTGCTGTCGAGCGGGGGCCCAGGCTTGGAAACATTCAGTACTTC	CSAVERGPRLGNIQYF
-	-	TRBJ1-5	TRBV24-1	TGTGCCACCAGTGATTCAGGGTGGGGTCGGATTGGGCAGCCCCAGCATTTT	CATSDSGWGRIGQPQHF
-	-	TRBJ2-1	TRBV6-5	TGTGCCAGCAGCGGGGGAATTGAGCAGTTCTTC	CASSGGIEQFF
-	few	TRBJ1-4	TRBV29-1	TGCAGCGTTGAGCAGGGTGAAAAACTGTTTTTT	CSVEQGEKLFF
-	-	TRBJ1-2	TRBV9	TGTGCCAGCAGCGACGGAAATGGCTACACCTTC	CASSDGNGYTF
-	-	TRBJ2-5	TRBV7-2	TGTGCCAGCAGCTTAGCCGGGTTTGAGACCCAGTACTTC	CASSLAGFETQYF
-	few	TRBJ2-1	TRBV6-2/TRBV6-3	TGTGCCAGCAGTTACTGGGCTAAAACTGGGAATGAGCAGTTCTTC	CASSYWAKTGNEQFF
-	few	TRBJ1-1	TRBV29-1	TGCAGCGTTGAAAAGGGGATCACTGAAGCTTTCTTT	CSVEKGITEAFF
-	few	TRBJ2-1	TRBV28	TGTGCCAGCACCGACGGCGGGAACCACCGTGGGCAGTTCTTC	CASTDGGNHRGQFF
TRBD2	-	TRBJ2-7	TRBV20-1	TGCAGTGCTAGAGATCGGGAGGTGGCCTACGAGCAGTACTTC	CSARDREVAYEQYF
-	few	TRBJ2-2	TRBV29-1	TGCAGCGTTGCGAACACCGGGGAGCTGTTTTTT	CSVANTGELFF
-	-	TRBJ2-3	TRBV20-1	TGCAGTGCTAGAGATCTAGATGCGGGCACAGATACGCAGTATTTT	CSARDLDAGTDTQYF
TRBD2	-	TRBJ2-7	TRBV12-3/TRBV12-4	TGTGCCAGCAGTTTAGTCAAGAGAGGGCCGGGACTAGCGGGAGTTGCCAACGAGCAGTACTTC	CASSLVKRGPGLAGVANEQYF
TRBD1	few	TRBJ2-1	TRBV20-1	TGCAGTGCTAGAGCAAACTCCGGGACAGAGAATGAGCAGTTCTTC	CSARANSGTENEQFF
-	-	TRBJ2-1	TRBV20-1	TGCAGTGCTCCTCCAGGAGCGTCCCCTCGGAGTGAGCAGTTCTTC	CSAPPGASPRSEQFF
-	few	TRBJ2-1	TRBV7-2	TGTGCCAGCAGCCCCCCGGGGAATCCTTGGTTCTTC	CASSPPGNPWFF
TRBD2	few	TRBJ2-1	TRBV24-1	TGTGCCACCAGTGATGAAAGCCTAGCGGGGGGGAAGAATGAGCAGTTCTTC	CATSDESLAGGKNEQFF
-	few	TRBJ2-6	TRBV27	TGTGCCAGCAGTTTCTTTGGCAGCTTCTCTGGGGCCAACGTCCTGACTTTC	CASSFFGSFSGANVLTF
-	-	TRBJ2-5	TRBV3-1	TGTGCCAGCAGCGGCCGGGACTCCATCGAGACCCAGTACTTC	CASSGRDSIETQYF
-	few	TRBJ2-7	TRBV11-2	TGTGCCAGCAGCTTAGTGAACAGAGGAAACTACGAGCAGTACTTC	CASSLVNRGNYEQYF
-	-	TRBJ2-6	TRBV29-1	TGCAGCGTGGTGCAGGGTTCTGGGGCCAACGTCCTGACTTTC	CSVVQGSGANVLTF
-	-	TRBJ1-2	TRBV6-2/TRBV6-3	TGTGCCAGCAGCCAAAGGGTTGGCTACACCTTC	CASSQRVGYTF
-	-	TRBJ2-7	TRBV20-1	TGCAGTGCCCCAAATTTGGGCGCCGAGCAGTACTTC	CSAPNLGAEQYF
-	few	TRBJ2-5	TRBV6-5	TGTGCCAGCAGTTACCTCGTCCGGGGGGCGCCCGGCAAGCAGTACTTC	CASSYLVRGAPGKQYF
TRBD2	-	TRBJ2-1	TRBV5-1	TGCGCCAGCAGCCAACTAGCGGGGAAGGGGAAGGAGCAGTTCTTC	CASSQLAGKGKEQFF
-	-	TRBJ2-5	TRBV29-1	TGCAGCGCCACACCCAGGGGTGGACGGGAGACCCAGTACTTC	CSATPRGGRETQYF
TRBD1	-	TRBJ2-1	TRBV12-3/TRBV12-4	TGTGCCAGCAGTTTAAGAAGGGACAGGGGGAATGAGCAGTTCTTC	CASSLRRDRGNEQFF
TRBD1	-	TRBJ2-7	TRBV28	TGTGCCAGCAGAATGACAGGGACCAATACCCAGTACTTC	CASRMTGTNTQYF
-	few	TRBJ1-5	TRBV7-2	TGTGCCAGCAGCTTGTATCAGGGAGGCAATCAGCCCCAGCATTTT	CASSLYQGGNQPQHF
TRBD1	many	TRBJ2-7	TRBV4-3	TGCGCCAGCAGCCGTGAGGGGGCCGGATACGAGCAGTACTTC	CASSREGAGYEQYF
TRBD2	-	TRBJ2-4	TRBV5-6	TGTGCCAGCAGCTCCTCAGCCAGCGGGAGGCTTGGGCAGTACTTT	CASSSSASGRLGQYF
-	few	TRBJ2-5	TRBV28	TGTGCCAGCTCTCTGCTGGGCTGGCGGGGACAAGAGACCCAGTACTTC	CASSLLGWRGQETQYF
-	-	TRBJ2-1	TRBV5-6	TGTGCCAGCAGCTTGCAGGGCTACTCCTCCTACAATGAGCAGTTCTTC	CASSLQGYSSYNEQFF
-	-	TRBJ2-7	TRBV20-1	TGCAGTGCCCGCCGACTATCCTACGAGCAGTACTTC	CSARRLSYEQYF
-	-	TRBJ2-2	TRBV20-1	TGCAGTGCTAGAGACGTAGTAAAGAACACCGGGGAGCTGTTTTTT	CSARDVVKNTGELFF
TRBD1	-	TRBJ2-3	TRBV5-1	TGCGCCAGCAACAGACAGGGCCCGGATACGCAGTATTTT	CASNRQGPDTQYF
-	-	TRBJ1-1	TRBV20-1	TGCAGTGCTAGAGCCGACCCTGGGAACACTGAAGCTTTCTTT	CSARADPGNTEAFF
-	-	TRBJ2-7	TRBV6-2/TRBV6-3	TGTGCCAGCACCAACCCACCTTCCGAGCAGTACTTC	CASTNPPSEQYF
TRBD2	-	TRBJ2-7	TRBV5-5	TGTGCCAGCAGCCCACGACTAGCGGCGTCTACCTACGAGCAGTACTTC	CASSPRLAASTYEQYF
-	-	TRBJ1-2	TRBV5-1	TGCGCCAGCAGCCCAAGACAGAGAGGTGGCTACACCTTC	CASSPRQRGGYTF
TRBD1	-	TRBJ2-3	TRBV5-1	TGCGCCAGCAGCTGGGGGGACAGGGGCACAGATACGCAGTATTTT	CASSWGDRGTDTQYF
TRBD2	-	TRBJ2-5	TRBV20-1	TGCAGTGCTACCCTAGCGGGGGGCGGACAAGAGACCCAGTACTTC	CSATLAGGGQETQYF
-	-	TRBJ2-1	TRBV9	TGTGCCAGCAGCGCGCCGACTCCACCGCACAATGAGCAGTTCTTC	CASSAPTPPHNEQFF
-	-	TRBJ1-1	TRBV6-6	TGTGCCTGCAGTTATTCTTCCCTAGCTTTCTTT	CACSYSSLAFF
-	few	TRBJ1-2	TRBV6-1	TGTGCCAGCCCCGGACAGAGTAACTATGGCTACACCTTC	CASPGQSNYGYTF
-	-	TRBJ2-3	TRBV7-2	TGTGCCAGCAGCCCCCCCCAGGGCTGGTCAGATACGCAGTATTTT	CASSPPQGWSDTQYF
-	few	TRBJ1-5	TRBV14	TGTGCCAGCAGCCAGCCAGGTGAGCCCCAGCATTTT	CASSQPGEPQHF
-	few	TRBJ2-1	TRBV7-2	TGTGCCAGCAGCTACAGCGCTGACTACAATGAGCAGTTCTTC	CASSYSADYNEQFF
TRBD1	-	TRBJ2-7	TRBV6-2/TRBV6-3	TGTGCCAGCAACTTCCACCCCCGGGACAGGGCCTACGAGCAGTACTTC	CASNFHPRDRAYEQYF
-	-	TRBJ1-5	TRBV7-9	TGTGCCAGCAGCCAGGACGGATATAGCAATCAGCCCCAGCATTTT	CASSQDGYSNQPQHF
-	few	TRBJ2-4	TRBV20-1	TGCAGTGCTGACCTAATCCTAGCCAAAAACATTCAGTACTTC	CSADLILAKNIQYF
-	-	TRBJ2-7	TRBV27	TGTGCCAGCATCGCAACCGGGCCCTACGAGCAGTACTTC	CASIATGPYEQYF
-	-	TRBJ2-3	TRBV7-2	TGTGCCAGCAGCTTATCGGGACTGATCACGGATACGCAGTATTTT	CASSLSGLITDTQYF